The entry that follows covers one T cell receptor beta chain sequence. The antigen remains undetermined. Only in-frame clones appear in the TCRdb table, and some are missing; sequencing was by immunoSEQ multiplex PCR. This table holds roughly 40,000 clones, approximately 80% found once. Germline lookup yields CDR1 LNHDA and CDR2 SQIVND (reference sequence). Trimming left V 9 bases short and J 0 bases short, with 12 bases between. The CDR3 totals 14 residues. This record comes from a study of a mutant IDH1 vaccine in newly diagnosed glioma. Stated time point: week 35, safety follow-up. Vaccine doses each comprised 300 ug of mutant IDH1 20-mer peptide, with topical imiquimod.

This chain links TRBV19 with TRBJ1-3; tentative D call: TRBD1 (5 bases). This receptor was obtained from a woman aged 45-59 years with glioma. The sequencing here drew on PBMCs, taken from a glioma patient whose treatment included an IDH1 peptide vaccine. CDR3 region: CASSGGTSGNTIYF. CDR3 nucleotide sequence: TGTGCCAGCAGCGGGGGTACCTCTGGAAACACCATATATTTT.